These 2 T cell receptor beta chains originate from one sample sequenced in a study of T cell changes during pregnancy in multiple sclerosis. Assay used: immunoSEQ multiplex PCR; TCRdb lists only in-frame clones, some missing. The sample lists roughly 70,000 clones, approximately 92% occurring once. The sequencing here drew on peripheral blood, taken before pregnancy. These receptors were obtained from a female donor with multiple sclerosis, enrolled in a pregnancy study.

This clone was observed a few times. The chain joins TRBV6-5 to TRBJ2-7, with D possibly TRBD1 on 6 matching bases. Trimming left V 3 bases short and J 0 bases short, with 12 bases between. This CDR3 is built from 15 residues. Per the germline V gene, CDR1 is MNHEY and CDR2 is SVGAGI. The CDR3 region is CASSYSRDNSYEQYF. The CDR3 DNA reads as TGTGCCAGCAGTTATTCCCGGGACAACTCCTACGAGCAGTACTTC.

This chain links TRBV19 with TRBJ1-1; D remains unclear. This CDR3 has 15 residues. Germline CDR1 is LNHDA and CDR2 is SQIVND (reference sequence). Trimming pared 1 base from V and 3 bases from J, leaving 12 bases between. The CDR3: CASSIGNRMDTEAFF. For the CDR3, the DNA is TGTGCCAGTAGTATAGGGAACAGAATGGACACTGAAGCTTTCTTT. Full variable domain (remainder filled in from reference TRBV19 and TRBJ1-1): DGGITQSPKYLFRKEGQNVTLSCEQNLNHDAMYWYRQDPGQGLRLIYYSQIVNDFQKGDIAEGYSVSREKKESFPLTVTSAQKNPTAFYLCASSIGNRMDTEAFFGQGTRLTVV.